Described below is a single T cell receptor (beta chain) sequence and its context. No antigen is known for it. The data stem from a study of a mutant IDH1 vaccine in newly diagnosed glioma. Time point reported: week 47, end of study. Topical imiquimod was applied with each vaccine dose, which held 300 ug of mutant IDH1 20-mer peptide. This CDR3 spans 14 amino acids. With V trimmed by 2 bases and J by 8 bases, 8 bases remained unmatched. Germline CDR1 is SGHRS and CDR2 is YFSETQ. Sequenced by immunoSEQ multiplex PCR; TCRdb stores in-frame clones only, minus some. The sample has 40,000 or so clones; approximately 80% are singletons. General observations from the study: Pseudoprogression apparently tracked independently of changes in top peripheral T cell clonotypes.

The specimen was PBMCs, collected from a glioma patient whose treatment included an IDH1 peptide vaccine. The rearrangement uses TRBV5-1 and TRBJ1-2, with TRBD1 identical over 8 bases. The TCR sequence derives from a man younger than 30 with glioma. Some clones in this sample may be carry-over from other donors' samples. The CDR3 DNA is TGCGCCAGCAGCTTCTCCGGACAGGGCGAAGGCTACACCTTC. Encoded protein: CASSFSGQGEGYTF.